This T cell receptor beta chain is drawn from a study of cytomegalovirus exposure and HLA in healthy donors. This clone was found a few times. The PCR made use of 60 Vbeta and 13 Jbeta primers. TCRdb keeps only in-frame clones here, not all; method: immunoSEQ multiplex PCR. The sample yields approximately 130,000 clones, 75% to 85% seen once. The CDR3 is made up of 13 amino acids. V lost 2 bases and J 0 bases, leaving 5 bases between the germline ends. The V gene's germline CDR1 is MNHEY and CDR2 SMNVEV (reference sequence). V gene TRBV27 combines with J gene TRBJ2-7, with unresolved D. The sequence came from a woman aged 40 to 50 in good health and CMV-seronegative. The sample consisted of PBMCs. The CDR3 DNA is TGTGCCAGCAGTTTACAGTCCTCCTACGAGCAGTACTTC. Protein: CASSLQSSYEQYF.